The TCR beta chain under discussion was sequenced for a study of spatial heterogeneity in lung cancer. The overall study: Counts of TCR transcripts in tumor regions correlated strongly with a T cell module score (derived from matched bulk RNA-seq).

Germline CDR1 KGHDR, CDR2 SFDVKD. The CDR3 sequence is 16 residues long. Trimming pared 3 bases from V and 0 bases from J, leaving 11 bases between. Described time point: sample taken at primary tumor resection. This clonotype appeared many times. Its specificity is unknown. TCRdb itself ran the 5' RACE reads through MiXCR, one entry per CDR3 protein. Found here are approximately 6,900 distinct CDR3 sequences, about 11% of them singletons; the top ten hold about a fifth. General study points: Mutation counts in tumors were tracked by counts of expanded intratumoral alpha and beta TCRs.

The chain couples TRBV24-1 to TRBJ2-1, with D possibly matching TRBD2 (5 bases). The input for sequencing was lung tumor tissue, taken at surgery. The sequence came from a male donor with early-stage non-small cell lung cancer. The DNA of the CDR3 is TGTGCCACCAGTGATGCGACTACGAGCTCCTACAATGAGCAGTTCTTC. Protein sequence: CATSDATTSSYNEQFF.